This TCR beta chain was sequenced during a study of regulatory dendritic cells for organ transplantation. Study-level findings and limits: Naive T cells showed high diversity, memory cells less, memory CD8+ least.

The V and J ends lost 1 base and 6 bases respectively, with 15 bases between them. The CDR3 extends over 16 amino acids. Germline V gene data show CDR1 as LGHNA and CDR2 as YSLEER. This clone was found once. Its antigen is currently unknown. The protocol was immunoSEQ multiplex PCR, while the TCRdb copy is restricted to in-frame clones and leaves out a portion. The sample yields about 30,000 clones, approximately 82% seen once. The sequence was collected from a human donor in good health. Sequencing was carried out using naive CD4+ T cells from blood. Subset reported: CD45RA+ naive T cells. The chain uses TRBV4-3 and TRBJ2-2; D is perhaps TRBD2 (6 bases). CDR3 in amino acids: CASSQGMSGSSGELFF. CDR3 sequence (DNA): TGCGCCAGCAGCCAAGGGATGAGCGGGTCGTCCGGGGAGCTGTTTTTT.